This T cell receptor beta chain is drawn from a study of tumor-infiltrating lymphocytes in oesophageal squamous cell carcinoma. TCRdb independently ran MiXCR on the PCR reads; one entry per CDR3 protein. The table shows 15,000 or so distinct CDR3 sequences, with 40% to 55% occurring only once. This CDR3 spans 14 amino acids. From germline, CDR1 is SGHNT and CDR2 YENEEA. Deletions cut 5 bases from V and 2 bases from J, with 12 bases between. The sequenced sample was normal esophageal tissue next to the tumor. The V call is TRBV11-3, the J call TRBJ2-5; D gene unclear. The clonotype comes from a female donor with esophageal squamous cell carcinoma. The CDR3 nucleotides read TGTGCCAGCAGCCCCCGCCATTATCAAGAGACCCAGTACTTC. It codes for CASSPRHYQETQYF.